This T cell receptor beta chain is drawn from a study of blood T cell repertoires in COVID-19. In the authors' methods: Estimates of nucleated cell counts were drawn from the amplification of reference gene primers. Using immunoSEQ multiplex PCR, the repertoire was profiled, and TCRdb retains in-frame clones only, with some absent. V, J and clone size reflect that table, while D and trimming were determined from the DNA. The sample lists about 130,000 clones, around nine tenths occurring once. With 1 base removed from V and 5 bases from J, the gap between germline ends came to 11 bases. Germline values: CDR1 MGHRA, CDR2 YSYEKL. This CDR3 is built from 14 residues.

The receptor's source is a man aged 50 or older with COVID-19, enrolled during active disease. The chain uses TRBV4-1 and TRBJ2-5; tentative D call: TRBD2 (6 bases). Material for sequencing was peripheral blood. The CDR3 sequence is CASSQVRAGETQYF. The CDR3 nucleotides read TGCGCCAGCAGCCAAGTAAGGGCGGGGGAGACCCAGTACTTC.